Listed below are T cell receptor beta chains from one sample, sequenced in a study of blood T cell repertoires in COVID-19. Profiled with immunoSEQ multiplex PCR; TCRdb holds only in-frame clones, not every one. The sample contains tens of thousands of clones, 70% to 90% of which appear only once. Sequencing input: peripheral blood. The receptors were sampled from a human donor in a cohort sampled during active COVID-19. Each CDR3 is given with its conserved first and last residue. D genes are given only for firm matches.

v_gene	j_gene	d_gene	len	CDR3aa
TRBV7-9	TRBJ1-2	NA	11	CASSSRGGYTF
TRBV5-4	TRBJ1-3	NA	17	CASSLRGRGLSGNTIYF
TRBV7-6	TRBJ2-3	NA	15	CASSSNRGWTDTQYF
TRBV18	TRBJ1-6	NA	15	CASSPGRTENSPLHF
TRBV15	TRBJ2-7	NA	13	CATSENQGYEQYF
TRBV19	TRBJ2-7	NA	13	CASSDSRAYEQYF
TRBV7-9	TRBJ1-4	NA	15	CASRPITGLNEKLFF
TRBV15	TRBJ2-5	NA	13	CATSRDSSETQYF
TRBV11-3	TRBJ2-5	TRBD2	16	CASSPGGTGGQETQYF
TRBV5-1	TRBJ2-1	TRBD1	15	CASSWGTGRYNEQFF
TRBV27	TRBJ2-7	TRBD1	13	CASSLSYRQGQYF
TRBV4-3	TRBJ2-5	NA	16	CASSQVWGLATETQYF
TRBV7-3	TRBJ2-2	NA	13	CASSLSKTGELFF
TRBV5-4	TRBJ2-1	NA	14	CASSPHRIENEQFF
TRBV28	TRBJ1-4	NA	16	CASSRIGASGNEKLFF
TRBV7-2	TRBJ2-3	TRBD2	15	CASAAWTSATDTQYF
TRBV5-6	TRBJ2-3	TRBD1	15	CASSKTGRSTDTQYF
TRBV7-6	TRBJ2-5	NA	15	CASSPLGGGQETQYF
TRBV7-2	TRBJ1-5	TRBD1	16	CASSVVGTVSNQPQHF
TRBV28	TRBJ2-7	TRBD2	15	CASSFGRGALYEQYF
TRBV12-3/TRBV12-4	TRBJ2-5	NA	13	CASSFAGEETQYF
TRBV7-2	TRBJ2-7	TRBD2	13	CASSFEAGGEQYF
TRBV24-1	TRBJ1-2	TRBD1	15	CATSDPRGLDYGYTF
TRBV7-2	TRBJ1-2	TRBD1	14	CASSLGGQNYGYTF
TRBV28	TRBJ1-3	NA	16	CASSLYAGSSGNTIYF
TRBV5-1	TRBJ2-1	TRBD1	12	CASGTGNNEQFF
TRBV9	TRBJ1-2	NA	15	CASSVGRKPGYGYTF
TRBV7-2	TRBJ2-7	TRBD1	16	CASSDHRDRGFREQYF
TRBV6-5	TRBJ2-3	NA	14	CASRNLGGIDTQYF
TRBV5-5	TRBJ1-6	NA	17	CASSLYTGTHYNSPLHF
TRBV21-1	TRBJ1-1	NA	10	CAREGTEAFF
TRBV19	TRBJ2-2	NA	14	CASSMWPGTGELFF
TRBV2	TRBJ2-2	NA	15	CASSPLTGGPGELFF
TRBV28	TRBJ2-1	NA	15	CASSFARGPYNEQFF
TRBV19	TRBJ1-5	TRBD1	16	CASSMGQALLEQPQHF
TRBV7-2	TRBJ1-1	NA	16	CASSQPGVGVNTEAFF
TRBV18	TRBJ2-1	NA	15	CASSPQQGDYNEQFF
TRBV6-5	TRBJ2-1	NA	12	CASSDGVHGQFF
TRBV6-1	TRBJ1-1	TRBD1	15	CASSITPQGATEAFF
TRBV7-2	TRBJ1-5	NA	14	CASSLVQGGQPQHF
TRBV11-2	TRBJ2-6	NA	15	CASSLGPPGANVLTF
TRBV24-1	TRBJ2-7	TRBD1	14	CATSDRTGGHEQYF
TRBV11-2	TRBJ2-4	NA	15	CASSLLRSEGNIQYF
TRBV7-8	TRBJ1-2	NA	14	CASSVDTLNYGYTF
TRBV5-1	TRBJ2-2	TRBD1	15	CASSFDRGHTGELFF
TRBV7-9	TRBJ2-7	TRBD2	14	CASSHSGGAYEQYF
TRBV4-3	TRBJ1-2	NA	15	CASSQGEAWIDGYTF
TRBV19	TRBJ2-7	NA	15	CASSIGGYPPYEQYF
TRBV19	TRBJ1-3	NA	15	CASSTQTYSGNTIYF
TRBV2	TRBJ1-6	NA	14	CASSEQGGNSPLHF
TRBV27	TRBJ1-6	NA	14	CASRSTVQGSPLHF
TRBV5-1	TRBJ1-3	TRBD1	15	CASSLTGTGDSTIYF
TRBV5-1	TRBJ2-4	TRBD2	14	CASSLGEGTNIQYF
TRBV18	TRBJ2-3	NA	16	CASSLFDKLLTDTQYF
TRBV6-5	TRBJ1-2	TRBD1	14	CASRNRGADYGYTF
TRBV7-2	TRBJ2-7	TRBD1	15	CASSLGGQGSYEQYF
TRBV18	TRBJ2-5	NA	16	CASSPGGDRRRETQYF
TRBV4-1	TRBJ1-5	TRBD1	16	CASSQAPMRGPQPQHF
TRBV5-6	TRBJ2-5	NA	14	CASSFGTTEETQYF